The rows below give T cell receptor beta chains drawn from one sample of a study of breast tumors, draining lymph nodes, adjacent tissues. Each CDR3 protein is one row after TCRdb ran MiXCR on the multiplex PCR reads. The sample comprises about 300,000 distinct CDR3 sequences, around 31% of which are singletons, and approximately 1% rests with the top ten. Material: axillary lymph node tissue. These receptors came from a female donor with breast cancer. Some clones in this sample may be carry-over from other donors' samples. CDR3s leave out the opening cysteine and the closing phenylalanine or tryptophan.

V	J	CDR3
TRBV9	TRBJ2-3	ASSKTPGLAGARTDTQY
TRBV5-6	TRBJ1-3	ASSLFGTSTIY
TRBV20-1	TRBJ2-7	SALAGVAYEQY
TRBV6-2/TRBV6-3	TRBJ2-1	ASGPGRHQF
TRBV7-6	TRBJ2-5	ASRLGADQETQY
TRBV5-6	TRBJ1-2	ASSLVGQGTNYGYT
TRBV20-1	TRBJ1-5	SAREEPFGNQPQH
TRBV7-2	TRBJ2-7	ASSLAGRGLGEQY
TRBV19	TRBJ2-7	ASSPGQALYEQY
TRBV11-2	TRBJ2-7	ASSPQIGSNSYEQY
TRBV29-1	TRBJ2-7	SVVRGTGADEQY
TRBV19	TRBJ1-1	ASSTRYNTEAF
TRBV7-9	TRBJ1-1	ASRPRGGGGTEAF
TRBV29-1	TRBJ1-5	SVGISNSNQPQH
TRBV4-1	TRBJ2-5	ASSQGPGLGKETQY
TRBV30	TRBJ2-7	AWRLAGLKSYEQY
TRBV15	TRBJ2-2	ATSSGTRDTGELF
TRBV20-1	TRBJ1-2	SAGGGGYT
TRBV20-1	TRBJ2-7	SANRQGDYEQY
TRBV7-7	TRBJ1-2	ASSLRAKPNYGYT
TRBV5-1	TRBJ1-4	ASSPERTGGHEKLF
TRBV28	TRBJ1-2	AGSGSVNYGYT
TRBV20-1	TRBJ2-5	SARDLGETQY
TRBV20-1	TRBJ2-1	SAGTGFNNEQF
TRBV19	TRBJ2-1	ASSIVVDGDNEQF
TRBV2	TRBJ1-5	ASRERVVGNQPQH
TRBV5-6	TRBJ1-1	ASSLKQQKAF
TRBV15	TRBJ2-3	ATSRAGGGGVSDTQY
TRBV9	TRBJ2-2	ASSVESDRGSSGELF